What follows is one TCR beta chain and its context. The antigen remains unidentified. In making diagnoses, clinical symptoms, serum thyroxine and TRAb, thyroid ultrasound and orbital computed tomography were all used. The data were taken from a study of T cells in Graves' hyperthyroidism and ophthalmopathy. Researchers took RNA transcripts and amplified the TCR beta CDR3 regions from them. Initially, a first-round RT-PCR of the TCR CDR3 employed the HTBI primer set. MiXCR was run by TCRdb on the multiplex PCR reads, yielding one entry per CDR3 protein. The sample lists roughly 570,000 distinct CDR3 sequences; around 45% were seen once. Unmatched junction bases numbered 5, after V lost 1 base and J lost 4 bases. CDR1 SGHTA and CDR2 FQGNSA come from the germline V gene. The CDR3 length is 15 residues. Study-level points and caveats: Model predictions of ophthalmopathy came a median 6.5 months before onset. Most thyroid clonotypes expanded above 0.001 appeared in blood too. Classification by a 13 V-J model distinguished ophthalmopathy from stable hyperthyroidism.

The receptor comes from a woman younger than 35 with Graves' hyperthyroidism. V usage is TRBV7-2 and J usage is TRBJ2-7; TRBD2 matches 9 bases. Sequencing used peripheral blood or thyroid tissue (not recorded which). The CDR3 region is CASSLGGGRGYEQYF. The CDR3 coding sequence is TGTGCCAGCAGCTTAGGGGGCGGGAGGGGTTACGAGCAGTACTTC.